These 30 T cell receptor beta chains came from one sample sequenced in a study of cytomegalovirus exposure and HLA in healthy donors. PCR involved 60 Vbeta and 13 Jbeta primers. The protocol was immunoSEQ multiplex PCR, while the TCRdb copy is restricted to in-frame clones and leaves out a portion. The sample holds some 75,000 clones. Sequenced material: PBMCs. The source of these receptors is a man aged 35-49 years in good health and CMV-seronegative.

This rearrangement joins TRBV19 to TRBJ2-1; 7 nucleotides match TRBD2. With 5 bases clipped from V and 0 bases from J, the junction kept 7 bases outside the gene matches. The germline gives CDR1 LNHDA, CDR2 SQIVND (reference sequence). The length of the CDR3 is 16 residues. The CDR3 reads CASSALGGSSYNEQFF. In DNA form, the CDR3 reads TGTGCCAGTAGTGCCTTGGGCGGGAGCTCCTACAATGAGCAGTTCTTC.

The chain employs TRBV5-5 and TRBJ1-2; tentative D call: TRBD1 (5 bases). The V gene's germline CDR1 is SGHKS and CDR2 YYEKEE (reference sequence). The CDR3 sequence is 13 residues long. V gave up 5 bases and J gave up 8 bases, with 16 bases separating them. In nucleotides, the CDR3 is TGTGCCAGCAGACTGCGGGGGGAGGGCGGCTACACCTTC. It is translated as CASRLRGEGGYTF.

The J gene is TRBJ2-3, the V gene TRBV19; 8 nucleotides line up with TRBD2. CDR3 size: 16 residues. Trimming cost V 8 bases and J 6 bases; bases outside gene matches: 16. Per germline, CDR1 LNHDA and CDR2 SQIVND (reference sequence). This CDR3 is CASVGPRAGGLDTQYF. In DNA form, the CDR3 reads TGTGCCAGTGTTGGTCCACGGGCGGGAGGATTGGATACGCAGTATTTT. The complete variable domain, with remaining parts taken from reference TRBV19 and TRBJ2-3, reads DGGITQSPKYLFRKEGQNVTLSCEQNLNHDAMYWYRQDPGQGLRLIYYSQIVNDFQKGDIAEGYSVSREKKESFPLTVTSAQKNPTAFYLCASVGPRAGGLDTQYFGPGTRLTVL.

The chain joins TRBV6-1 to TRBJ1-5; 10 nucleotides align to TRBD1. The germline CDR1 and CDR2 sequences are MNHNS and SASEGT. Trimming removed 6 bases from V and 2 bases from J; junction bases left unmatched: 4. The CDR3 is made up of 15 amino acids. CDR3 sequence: CASSAGTGGNQPQHF. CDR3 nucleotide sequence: TGTGCCAGCAGCGCTGGGACAGGGGGCAATCAGCCCCAGCATTTT.

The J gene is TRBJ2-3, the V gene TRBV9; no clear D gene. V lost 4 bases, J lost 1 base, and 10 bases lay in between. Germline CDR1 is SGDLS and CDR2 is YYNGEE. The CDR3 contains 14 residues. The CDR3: CASSPRGGTDTQYF. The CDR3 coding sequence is TGTGCCAGCAGCCCCCGTGGAGGCACAGATACGCAGTATTTT. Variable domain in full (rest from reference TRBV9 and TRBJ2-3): DSGVTQTPKHLITATGQRVTLRCSPRSGDLSVYWYQQSLDQGLQFLIQYYNGEERAKGNILERFSAQQFPDLHSELNLSSLELGDSALYFCASSPRGGTDTQYFGPGTRLTVL.

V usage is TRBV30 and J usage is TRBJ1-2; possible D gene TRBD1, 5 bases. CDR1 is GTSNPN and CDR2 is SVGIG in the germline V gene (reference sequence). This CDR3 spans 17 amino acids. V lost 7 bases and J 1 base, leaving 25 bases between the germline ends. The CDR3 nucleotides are TGTGCCTTGTATGCGGTGGAGGGGAAAGGATTTAACTATGGCTACACCTTC. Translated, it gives CALYAVEGKGFNYGYTF.

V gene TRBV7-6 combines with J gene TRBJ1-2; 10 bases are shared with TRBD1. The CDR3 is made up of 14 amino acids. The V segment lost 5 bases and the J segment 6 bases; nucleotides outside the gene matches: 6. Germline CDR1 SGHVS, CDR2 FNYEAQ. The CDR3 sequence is CASSPRQGANGYTF. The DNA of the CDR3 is TGTGCCAGCAGCCCAAGACAGGGGGCGAATGGCTACACCTTC. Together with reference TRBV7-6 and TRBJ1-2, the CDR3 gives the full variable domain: GAGVSQSPRYKVTKRGQDVALRCDPISGHVSLYWYRQALGQGPEFLTYFNYEAQQDKSGLPNDRFSAERPEGSISTLTIQRTEQRDSAMYRCASSPRQGANGYTFGSGTRLTVV.

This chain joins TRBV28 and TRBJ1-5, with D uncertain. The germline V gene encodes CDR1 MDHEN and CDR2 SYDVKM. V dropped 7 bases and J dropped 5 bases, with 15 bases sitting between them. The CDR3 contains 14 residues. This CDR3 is CASTITTPYQPQHF. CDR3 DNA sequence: TGTGCCAGCACTATAACGACACCTTATCAGCCCCAGCATTTT.

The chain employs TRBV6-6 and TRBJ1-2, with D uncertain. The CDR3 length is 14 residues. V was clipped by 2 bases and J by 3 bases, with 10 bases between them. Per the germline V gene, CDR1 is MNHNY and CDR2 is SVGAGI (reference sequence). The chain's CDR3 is CASSYLPGDYGYTF. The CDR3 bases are TGTGCCAGCAGTTACCTTCCAGGCGACTATGGCTACACCTTC.

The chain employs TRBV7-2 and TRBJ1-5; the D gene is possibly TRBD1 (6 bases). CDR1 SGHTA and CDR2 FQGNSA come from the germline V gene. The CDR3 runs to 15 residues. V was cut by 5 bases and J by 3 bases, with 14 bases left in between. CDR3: CASSSLRDTNQPQHF. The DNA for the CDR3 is TGTGCCAGCAGCAGCCTCCGGGACACCAATCAGCCCCAGCATTTT.

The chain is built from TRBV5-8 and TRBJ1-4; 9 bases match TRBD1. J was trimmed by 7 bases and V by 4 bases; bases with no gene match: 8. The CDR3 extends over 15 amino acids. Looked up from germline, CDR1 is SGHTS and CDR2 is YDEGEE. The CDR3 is CASSPRDRASEKLFF. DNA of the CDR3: TGTGCCAGCAGCCCTCGGGACAGGGCGAGTGAAAAACTGTTTTTT. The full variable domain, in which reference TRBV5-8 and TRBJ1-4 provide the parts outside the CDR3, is EAGVTQSPTHLIKTRGQQATLRCSPISGHTSVYWYQQALGLGLQFLLWYDEGEERNRGNFPPRFSGRQFPNYSSELNVNALELEDSALYLCASSPRDRASEKLFFGSGTQLSVL.

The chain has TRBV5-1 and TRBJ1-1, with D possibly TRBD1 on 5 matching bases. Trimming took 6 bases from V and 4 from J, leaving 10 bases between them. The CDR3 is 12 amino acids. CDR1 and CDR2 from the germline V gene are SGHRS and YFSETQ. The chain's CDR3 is CASTEQGTEAFF. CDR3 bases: TGCGCCAGCACGGAGCAGGGCACTGAAGCTTTCTTT.

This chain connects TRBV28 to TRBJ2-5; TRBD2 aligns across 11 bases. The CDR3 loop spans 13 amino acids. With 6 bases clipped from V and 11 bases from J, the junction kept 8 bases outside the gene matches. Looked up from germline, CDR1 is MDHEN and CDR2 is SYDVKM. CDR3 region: CASRGTSGSYQYF. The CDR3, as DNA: TGTGCCAGCAGAGGAACTAGCGGGAGCTATCAGTACTTC.

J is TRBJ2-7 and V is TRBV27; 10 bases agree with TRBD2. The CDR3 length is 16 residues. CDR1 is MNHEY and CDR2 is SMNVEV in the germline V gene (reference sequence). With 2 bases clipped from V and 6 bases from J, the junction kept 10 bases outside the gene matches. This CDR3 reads CASSLQGSGRKGEQYF. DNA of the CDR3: TGTGCCAGCAGTTTACAAGGTAGCGGGAGGAAGGGCGAGCAGTACTTC.

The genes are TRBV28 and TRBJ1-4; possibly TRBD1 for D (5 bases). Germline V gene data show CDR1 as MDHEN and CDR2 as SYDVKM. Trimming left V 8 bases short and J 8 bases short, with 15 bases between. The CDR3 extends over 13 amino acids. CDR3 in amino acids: CASYHWEGEKLFF. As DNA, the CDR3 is TGTGCCAGCTACCACTGGGAGGGGGAAAAACTGTTTTTT. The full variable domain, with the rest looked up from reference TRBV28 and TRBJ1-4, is DVKVTQSSRYLVKRTGEKVFLECVQDMDHENMFWYRQDPGLGLRLIYFSYDVKMKEKGDIPEGYSVSREKKERFSLILESASTNQTSMYLCASYHWEGEKLFFGSGTQLSVL.

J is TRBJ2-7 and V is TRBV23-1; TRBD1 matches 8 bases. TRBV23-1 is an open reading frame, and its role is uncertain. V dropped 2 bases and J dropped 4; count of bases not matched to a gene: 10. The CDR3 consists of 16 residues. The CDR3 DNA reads TGCGCCAGCAGTCAACCAGCGGAGACAGGGGAGTACGAGCAGTACTTC. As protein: CASSQPAETGEYEQYF.

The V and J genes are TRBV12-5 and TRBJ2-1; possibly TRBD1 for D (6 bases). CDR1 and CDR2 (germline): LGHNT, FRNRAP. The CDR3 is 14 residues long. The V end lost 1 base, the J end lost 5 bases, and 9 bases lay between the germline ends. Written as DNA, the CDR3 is TGTGCTAGTGGTTTGGGACAGGCCAACAATGAGCAGTTCTTC. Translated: CASGLGQANNEQFF.

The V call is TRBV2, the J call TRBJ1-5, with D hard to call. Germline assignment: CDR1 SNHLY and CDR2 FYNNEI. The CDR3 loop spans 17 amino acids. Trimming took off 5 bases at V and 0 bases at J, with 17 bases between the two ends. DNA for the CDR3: TGTGCCAGCAGTATGCGGTCCGGGGTATATAGCAATCAGCCCCAGCATTTT. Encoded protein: CASSMRSGVYSNQPQHF.

CDR3 sequence (DNA): TGTGCCAGCAGTTACTCGGGCCGGCAGGGGGGCGGCTACACCTTC. Amino acids: CASSYSGRQGGGYTF. The chain links TRBV6-5 to TRBJ1-2; 7 bases agree with TRBD1. Germline CDR1 MNHEY, CDR2 SVGAGI. The CDR3 runs to 15 residues. Trimming took 0 bases from V and 8 from J; bases not matched to a gene: 9.

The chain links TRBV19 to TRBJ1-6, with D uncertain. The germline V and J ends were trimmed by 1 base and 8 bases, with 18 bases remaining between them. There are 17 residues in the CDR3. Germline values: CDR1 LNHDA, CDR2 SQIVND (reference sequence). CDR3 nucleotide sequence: TGTGCCAGTAGTATAGGCGGCCGGGGTGGTATATATTCACCCCTCCACTTT. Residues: CASSIGGRGGIYSPLHF.

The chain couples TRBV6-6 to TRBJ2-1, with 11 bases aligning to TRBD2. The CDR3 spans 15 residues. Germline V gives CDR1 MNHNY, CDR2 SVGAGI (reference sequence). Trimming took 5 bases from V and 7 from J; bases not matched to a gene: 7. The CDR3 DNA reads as TGTGCCAGCAGTCATATAGCGGGGGGGCGGAATGAGCAGTTCTTC. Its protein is CASSHIAGGRNEQFF.

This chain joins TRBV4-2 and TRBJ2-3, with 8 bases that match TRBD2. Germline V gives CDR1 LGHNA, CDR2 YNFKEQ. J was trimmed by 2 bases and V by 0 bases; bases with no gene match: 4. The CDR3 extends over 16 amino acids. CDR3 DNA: TGTGCCAGCAGCCAAGATGGCGGGGGGATCACAGATACGCAGTATTTT. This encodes CASSQDGGGITDTQYF.

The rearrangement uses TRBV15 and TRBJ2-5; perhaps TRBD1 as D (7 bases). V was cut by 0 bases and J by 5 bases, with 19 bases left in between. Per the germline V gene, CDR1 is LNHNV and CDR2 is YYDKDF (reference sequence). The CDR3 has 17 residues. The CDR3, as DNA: TGTGCCACCAGCAGAGACCTACCTCCGACAGGGAGGGAGACCCAGTACTTC. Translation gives CATSRDLPPTGRETQYF. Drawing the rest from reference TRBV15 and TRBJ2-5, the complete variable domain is DAMVIQNPRYQVTQFGKPVTLSCSQTLNHNVMYWYQQKSSQAPKLLFHYYDKDFNNEADTPDNFQSRRPNTSFCFLDIRSPGLGDTAMYLCATSRDLPPTGRETQYFGPGTRLLVL.

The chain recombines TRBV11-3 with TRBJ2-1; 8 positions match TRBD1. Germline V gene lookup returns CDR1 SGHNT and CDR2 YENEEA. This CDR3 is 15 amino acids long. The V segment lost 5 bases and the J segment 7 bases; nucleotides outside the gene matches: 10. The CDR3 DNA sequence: TGTGCCAGCAGCCTGAGGACAGGGATGCGGAATGAGCAGTTCTTC. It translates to CASSLRTGMRNEQFF.

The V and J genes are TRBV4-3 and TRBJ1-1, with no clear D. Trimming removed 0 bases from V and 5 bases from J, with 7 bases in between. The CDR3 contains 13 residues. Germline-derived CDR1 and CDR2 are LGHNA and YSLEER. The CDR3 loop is CASSQDPLTEAFF. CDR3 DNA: TGCGCCAGCAGCCAAGACCCCTTGACTGAAGCTTTCTTT.

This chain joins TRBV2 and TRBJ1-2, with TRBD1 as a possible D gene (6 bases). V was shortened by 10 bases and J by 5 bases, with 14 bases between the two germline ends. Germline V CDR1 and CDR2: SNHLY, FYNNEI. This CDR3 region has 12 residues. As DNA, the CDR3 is TGTGCCACACGGACAGACGGATATGGCTACACCTTC. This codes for CATRTDGYGYTF.

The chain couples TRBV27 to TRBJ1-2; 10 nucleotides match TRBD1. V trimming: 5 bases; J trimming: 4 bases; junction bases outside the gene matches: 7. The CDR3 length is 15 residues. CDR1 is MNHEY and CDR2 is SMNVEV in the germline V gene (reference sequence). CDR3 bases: TGTGCCAGCAGTCCGGGGGGACAGGGGCGCTATGGCTACACCTTC. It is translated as CASSPGGQGRYGYTF.

The CDR3 DNA reads as TGTGCCAGCAGCTTTCGCCTGCGGAAGAACACTGAAGCTTTCTTT. Translation gives CASSFRLRKNTEAFF. The rearrangement uses TRBV7-2 and TRBJ1-1; unclear D gene. V was pared by 3 bases and J by 1 base, with 12 bases between. CDR3 size: 15 residues. Germline-derived CDR1 and CDR2 are SGHTA and FQGNSA.

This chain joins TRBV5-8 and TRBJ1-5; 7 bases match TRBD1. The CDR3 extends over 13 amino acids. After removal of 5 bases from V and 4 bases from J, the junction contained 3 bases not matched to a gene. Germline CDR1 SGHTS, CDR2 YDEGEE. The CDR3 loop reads CASSGTENQPQHF. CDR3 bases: TGTGCCAGCAGTGGGACAGAGAATCAGCCCCAGCATTTT. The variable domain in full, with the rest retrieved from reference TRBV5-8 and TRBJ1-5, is EAGVTQSPTHLIKTRGQQATLRCSPISGHTSVYWYQQALGLGLQFLLWYDEGEERNRGNFPPRFSGRQFPNYSSELNVNALELEDSALYLCASSGTENQPQHFGDGTRLSIL.

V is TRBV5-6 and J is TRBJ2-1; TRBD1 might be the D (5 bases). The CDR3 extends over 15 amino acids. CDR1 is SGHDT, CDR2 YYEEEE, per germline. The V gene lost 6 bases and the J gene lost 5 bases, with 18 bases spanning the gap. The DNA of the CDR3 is TGTGCCAGCACCCTAGGGGCTTTCCTCAACAATGAGCAGTTCTTC. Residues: CASTLGAFLNNEQFF.